The 6 T cell receptor beta chains presented below share a single source sample, sequenced in a study of molecular identifiers for immune sequencing clone quantification. MiXCR, run by TCRdb on the PCR reads, gives a single entry per CDR3 protein. This table holds more than 450,000 distinct CDR3 sequences, around 21% found once. Sequencing input: naive CD8+ T cells from blood, with Jurkat cell RNA spiked in. Sample subset: FACS-sorted CD8+CD4-CCR7+CD45RA+ naive T cells. The receptors were gathered from a human donor in good health. Some libraries in this study had Jurkat cell RNA spiked in.

The rearrangement joins TRBV20-1 to TRBJ2-7, with 7 positions matching TRBD1. J lost 2 bases, V lost 0 bases, and 7 bases had no gene match. The V gene's germline CDR1 is DFQATT and CDR2 SNEGSKA (reference sequence). This CDR3 is 15 amino acids long. CDR3 in amino acids: CSARERPGTAYEQYF. In DNA form, the CDR3 reads TGCAGTGCTAGAGAGAGGCCCGGGACAGCCTACGAGCAGTACTTC.

The sample holds many counts of this clonotype. The CDR3: CASSSGLAVSDTQYF. Written as DNA, the CDR3 is TGTGCCAGCAGTTCCGGACTAGCGGTATCTGATACGCAGTATTTT. The genes are TRBV7-2 and TRBJ2-3; TRBD2 aligns across 10 bases. V gave up 6 bases and J gave up 6 bases; unmatched junction bases: 9. Per germline, CDR1 SGHTA and CDR2 FQGNSA. The CDR3 totals 15 residues.

This clonotype occurred many times. The genes are TRBV7-2 and TRBJ2-3, with TRBD2 matching 14 bases. The V gene end was trimmed by 4 bases and the J gene end by 2 bases; junction bases not matched to a gene: 2. This CDR3 region has 16 residues. The germline CDR1 and CDR2 sequences are SGHTA and FQGNSA. The CDR3 spells CASSWTSGGPTDTQYF. The DNA of the CDR3 is TGTGCCAGCAGCTGGACTAGCGGGGGGCCCACAGATACGCAGTATTTT.

The chain employs TRBV6-5 and TRBJ2-5; D is ambiguous. Trimming cost V 2 bases and J 4 bases, with 11 bases left between them. Germline V gene sequence: CDR1 MNHEY, CDR2 SVGAGI. The CDR3 runs 14 residues. CDR3 region: CASSYQHRAETQYF. CDR3 nucleotide sequence: TGTGCCAGCAGTTACCAGCACAGAGCAGAGACCCAGTACTTC.

V usage is TRBV4-3 and J usage is TRBJ2-3, with D hard to call. Trimming pared 0 bases from V and 0 bases from J, leaving 10 bases between. The CDR3 loop spans 16 amino acids. The germline CDR1 and CDR2 sequences are LGHNA and YSLEER. The CDR3 loop reads CASSQDWTGSTDTQYF. The CDR3 DNA follows: TGCGCCAGCAGCCAAGACTGGACCGGAAGCACAGATACGCAGTATTTT.

This clonotype was found many times. The CDR3 spells CAWSLTGSEQYF. The CDR3 region has the DNA TGTGCCTGGAGTCTGACAGGGAGCGAGCAGTACTTC. The chain is built from TRBV30 and TRBJ2-7; 7 bases line up with TRBD1. The CDR3 runs 12 residues. Germline V gives CDR1 GTSNPN, CDR2 SVGIG (reference sequence). The trim removed 2 bases at V and 6 bases at J, leaving 4 bases unmatched.